These T cell receptor beta chains were read from a single sample in a study of blood T cell repertoires in COVID-19. Here immunoSEQ multiplex PCR was the method, and the copy in TCRdb shows in-frame clones only, minus some. The table has 81,000 or so clones, approximately 85% seen once. Sequences were obtained from peripheral blood. Every receptor here comes from a man between 45 and 60 years old with COVID-19, enrolled during active disease. Both conserved end residues are part of each CDR3. A D gene is named only where the DNA matches it firmly. Size tells how often a clone was seen (once, few, many) or the class of an expanded clone, and some rows leave it out.

j_call d_call v_call clone_size cdr3_aa cdr3_nt
TRBJ1-1 . TRBV30 . CAWRRTVKKLEAFF TGTGCCTGGAGACGTACAGTAAAGAAGCTTGAAGCTTTCTTT
TRBJ1-5 . TRBV7-9 . CASSLAHGGIQPQHF TGTGCCAGCAGCTTAGCGCATGGGGGGATCCAGCCCCAGCATTTT
TRBJ2-1 . TRBV28 . CASIENNEQFF TGTGCCAGCATAGAGAACAATGAGCAGTTCTTC
TRBJ2-3 TRBD2 TRBV3-1/TRBV3-2 . CASSQAGLAGGDTQYF TGTGCCAGCAGCCAAGCGGGACTAGCGGGAGGAGATACGCAGTATTTT
TRBJ2-1 TRBD2 TRBV6-5 . CASDERGSYNEQFF TGTGCCAGTGACGAGCGGGGCTCCTACAATGAGCAGTTCTTC
TRBJ2-3 TRBD2 TRBV5-6 once CASSLVAGGLSTDTQYF TGTGCCAGCAGCTTGGTAGCGGGAGGGCTGAGCACAGATACGCAGTATTTT
TRBJ2-1 . TRBV30 . CAWRKYGGQLFF TGTGCCTGGAGGAAATACGGGGGACAGTTGTTCTTC
TRBJ2-1 . TRBV28 . CASRAYSYNEQFF TGTGCCAGCAGAGCCTACTCCTACAATGAGCAGTTCTTC
TRBJ2-1 TRBD2 TRBV15 . CATSRPSGRWNEQFF TGTGCCACCAGCAGGCCTAGCGGGAGATGGAATGAGCAGTTCTTC
TRBJ2-6 TRBD1 TRBV14 . CASRPTPGQGALGANVLTF TGTGCCAGCAGACCCACCCCGGGACAGGGGGCGCTCGGGGCCAACGTCCTGACTTTC
TRBJ2-2 . TRBV3-1/TRBV3-2 . CASSPPSGELFF TGTGCCAGCAGCCCCCCTTCCGGGGAGCTGTTTTTT
TRBJ1-2 . TRBV9 . CASSPDSSYGYTF TGTGCCAGCAGCCCGGACAGCTCCTATGGCTACACCTTC
TRBJ2-3 . TRBV5-5 . CASSRVQGTQYF TGTGCCAGCAGCCGAGTTCAGGGGACGCAGTATTTT
TRBJ2-3 TRBD2 TRBV19 . CASSNSGSTDTQYF TGTGCCAGTAGTAATAGCGGGAGCACAGATACGCAGTATTTT
TRBJ2-7 TRBD2 TRBV4-2 . CASSQEPSGSAGAYEQYF TGTGCCAGCAGCCAAGAACCCTCCGGGTCAGCGGGAGCCTACGAGCAGTACTTC
TRBJ2-1 TRBD2 TRBV28 . CASSRGLAGGYEQFF TGTGCCAGCAGTCGAGGACTAGCGGGAGGATATGAGCAGTTCTTC
TRBJ1-5 . TRBV30 few CAWRRQGPNQPQHF TGTGCCTGGAGACGTCAGGGTCCCAATCAGCCCCAGCATTTT
TRBJ1-1 . TRBV4-2 . CASSQGYRVGTEAFF TGTGCCAGCAGCCAAGGGTACAGGGTAGGAACTGAAGCTTTCTTT